Included here is one T cell receptor (beta chain) sequence, with context. Here immunoSEQ multiplex PCR was the method, and the copy in TCRdb shows in-frame clones only, minus some. The sample holds 56,000 or so clones; around 92% are singletons and the top ten take about 0.67%. These data come from a study of T cell changes during pregnancy in multiple sclerosis. Trimming removed 5 bases from V and 8 bases from J; junction bases left unmatched: 6. The germline V gene has CDR1 SGHTA and CDR2 FQGNSA. CDR3 length: 14 amino acids. The V gene is TRBV7-2, the J gene TRBJ2-4, with 10 bases fitting TRBD2. The material sequenced was CD4+ T cells from peripheral blood mononuclear cells, taken in the third trimester of pregnancy. This clonotype was sampled from a female donor with multiple sclerosis, enrolled in a pregnancy study. CDR3 protein: CASSTPSGSDIQYF. The CDR3 DNA reads TGTGCCAGCAGCACCCCTAGCGGGAGTGACATTCAGTACTTC. Variable domain in full (rest from reference TRBV7-2 and TRBJ2-4): GAGVSQSPSNKVTEKGKDVELRCDPISGHTALYWYRQSLGQGLEFLIYFQGNSAPDKSGLPSDRFSAERTGGSVSTLTIQRTQQEDSAVYLCASSTPSGSDIQYFGAGTRLSVL.